Listed below are T cell receptor beta chains from one sample, sequenced in a study of blood T cells in healthy people across ages. TCRdb re-derived calls from the 5' RACE reads in MiXCR, one entry per CDR3 protein. The table shows about 690,000 distinct CDR3 sequences, with around 41% occurring only once. Sequencing was performed on blood. These receptors were obtained from a man at least 80 years old in good health. Each CDR3 is given with its conserved first and last residue. Each record gives: V gene, J gene, clone size, D gene, CDR3 DNA, CDR3 protein. A D gene is named only where the DNA matches it firmly. Clone size, where shown, is once, few, many, or a class for clones that have expanded.

TRBV27	TRBJ2-7	many	-	TGTGCCAGCAGTTTAGGGCGGAGCTACGAGCAGTACTTC	CASSLGRSYEQYF
TRBV4-3	TRBJ1-4	-	-	TGCGCCAGCAGCCAAGGGACCGTAGGGAATGAAAAACTGTTTTTT	CASSQGTVGNEKLFF
TRBV7-9	TRBJ2-3	few	TRBD1	TGTGCCAGCAGCCGCGACAGGGGGCGCGGAGATACGCAGTATTTT	CASSRDRGRGDTQYF
TRBV10-1	TRBJ2-5	-	TRBD1	TGCGCCAGCGGTGAGTCGACAGGGGTAGAGACCCAGTACTTC	CASGESTGVETQYF
TRBV7-2	TRBJ2-7	-	TRBD2	TGTGCCAGCAGCTTAGAGGCACTAGCGGGAGGGAACTACGAGCAGTACTTC	CASSLEALAGGNYEQYF
TRBV6-1	TRBJ1-2	-	TRBD1	TGTGCCAGCAGTGATCTGGACAGGGGTGGCTACACCTTC	CASSDLDRGGYTF
TRBV6-2/TRBV6-3	TRBJ2-1	-	-	TGTGCCAGCAGCCCTTCCAGGGATGCGCCGACCTCCTACAATGAGCAGTTCTTC	CASSPSRDAPTSYNEQFF
TRBV4-3	TRBJ2-7	many	TRBD2	TGCGCCAGCAGCCAACAAGCGGGGGGAACCTCCTACGAGCAGTACTTC	CASSQQAGGTSYEQYF
TRBV7-9	TRBJ1-6	once	-	TGTGCCAGCAGCTTAGTCCTGGGTCTAGGAAATTCACCCCTCCACTTT	CASSLVLGLGNSPLHF
TRBV5-6	TRBJ2-7	-	-	TGTGCCAGCAGCGTCTACGGGGCCTACGAGCAGTACTTC	CASSVYGAYEQYF
TRBV5-1	TRBJ2-3	-	-	TGCGCCAGCAGCTTGGAAGGCAGCTCCCCCCAGTATTTT	CASSLEGSSPQYF
TRBV20-1	TRBJ1-5	-	TRBD1	TGCAGTGCTAGATCCGGGACAGGGGGCGGAATTAATCAGCCCCAGCATTTT	CSARSGTGGGINQPQHF
TRBV11-2	TRBJ1-1	-	-	TGTGCCAGCAGCTTAGAGGGAGGGGGATTGAAGAACACTGAAGCTTTCTTT	CASSLEGGGLKNTEAFF
TRBV3-1	TRBJ2-3	-	-	TGTGCCAGCACCCATGCGACGGGGGCAGATACGCAGTATTTT	CASTHATGADTQYF
TRBV5-5	TRBJ2-7	-	TRBD2	TGTGCCAGCAGCTTGGTGTCTAGCGGGGGGGGGTTCGAGCAGTACTTC	CASSLVSSGGGFEQYF
TRBV7-2	TRBJ1-2	few	-	TGTGCCAGCACCTTAGGTCGTCCTAACTATGGCTACACCTTC	CASTLGRPNYGYTF
TRBV6-2/TRBV6-3	TRBJ2-5	few	TRBD1	TGTGCCGGCAGTTCCCAGGGGGCGTATGAGCAGTACTTC	CAGSSQGAYEQYF
TRBV5-1	TRBJ2-1	few	-	TGCGCCAGCACCTCGGGAACAGGAGGGGTCAATGAGCAGTTCTTC	CASTSGTGGVNEQFF
TRBV5-1	TRBJ1-1	-	-	TGCACCAGCAGCCTGGAGGGAGGTTTGATGAACACTGAAGCTTTCTTT	CTSSLEGGLMNTEAFF
TRBV4-2	TRBJ1-2	-	TRBD1	TGTGCCAGCAGCCAAAGGGGGCAGGACTATGGCTACACCTTC	CASSQRGQDYGYTF
TRBV6-1	TRBJ2-2	-	TRBD2	TGTGCCAGCGGTGCACTAGCGGGGAGGTCCGGGGAGCTGTTTTTT	CASGALAGRSGELFF
TRBV28	TRBJ2-5	many	-	TGTGCCAGCATCGGGAATGGGTACCGGGAGACCCAGTACTTC	CASIGNGYRETQYF
TRBV10-1	TRBJ2-7	-	TRBD1	TGCGCCAGCAGCGGTCCCGGGACAGGGGGCTACGAGCAGTACTTC	CASSGPGTGGYEQYF
TRBV7-2	TRBJ2-7	few	TRBD1	TGTGCCAGCAGCTTAAGGGTCAGGGGGCCGGAGTACTTC	CASSLRVRGPEYF
TRBV28	TRBJ2-7	few	TRBD1	TGTGCCAGCAGTTCTGCGACAGGGGGATCGATCTACGAGCAGTACTTC	CASSSATGGSIYEQYF
TRBV21-1	TRBJ2-7	few	-	TGTGTCGTCTGGGGTTACGAGCAGTACTTC	CVVWGYEQYF
TRBV20-1	TRBJ2-7	few	TRBD1	TGCAGTGCTAGACCTCGGCTGGGACAGGCCACCTACGAGCAGTACTTC	CSARPRLGQATYEQYF
TRBV29-1	TRBJ1-1	-	-	TGCAGCGTTTCATACATGGACACTGAAGCTTTCTTT	CSVSYMDTEAFF
TRBV20-1	TRBJ2-1	-	TRBD2	TGCAGTGCTAGCGACTCCAGAACAGCGGGAGCGTCCAAAAACATTCAGTTCTTC	CSASDSRTAGASKNIQFF
TRBV18	TRBJ2-1	few	-	TGTGCCAGCTCACCAGATGGGGGCTACAATGAGCAGTTCTTC	CASSPDGGYNEQFF
TRBV3-1	TRBJ1-5	few	-	TGTGCCAGCAGCCTTCTTGGCAATCAGCCCCAGCATTTT	CASSLLGNQPQHF
TRBV10-3	TRBJ2-3	few	-	TGTGCCATCAGTGAGTCTTCCAGGGGAGTCCCTAGCACAGATACGCAGTATTTT	CAISESSRGVPSTDTQYF
TRBV20-1	TRBJ2-3	many	-	TGCAGTGTCCTCAGCACAGATACGCAGTATTTT	CSVLSTDTQYF
TRBV24-1	TRBJ1-1	few	-	TGTGCCACCAGTGAGCCCAACCGGGACGAAGCTTTCTTT	CATSEPNRDEAFF
TRBV6-5	TRBJ2-7	-	-	TGTGCCAGCAGTTACGAGGGGGCCTACGAGCAGTACTTC	CASSYEGAYEQYF
TRBV20-1	TRBJ2-7	-	-	TGCGGTGCTAGATGGGGGACACCTGGCGAGCAGTACTTC	CGARWGTPGEQYF
TRBV29-1	TRBJ2-3	few	-	TGCAGCCATGAGGGGGGGCGGAGCACAGATACGCAGTATTTT	CSHEGGRSTDTQYF
TRBV6-5	TRBJ2-3	many	TRBD2	TGTGCCAGCAGTTACTCCGCTAGCGGCCTCACAGATACGCAGTATTTT	CASSYSASGLTDTQYF
TRBV7-2	TRBJ2-5	-	-	TGTGCCAGCATCTCGAGGTCAGGGGCCGGTGAGACCCAGTACTTC	CASISRSGAGETQYF
TRBV7-9	TRBJ1-3	-	-	TGTGCCAGCAGCTCCACCCTCCGCAGCCCGGGAGGAAACACCATATATTTT	CASSSTLRSPGGNTIYF
TRBV7-2	TRBJ1-1	-	-	TGTGCCAGCAGCCGGACAGCCCAAAACACTGAAGCTTTCTTT	CASSRTAQNTEAFF
TRBV28	TRBJ2-4	few	TRBD1	TGTGCCAGCAGTTTAACTGGGACAGGGTCGGAAGAGCAGTACTTC	CASSLTGTGSEEQYF
TRBV5-5	TRBJ2-2	few	-	TGTGCCAGCAGCTTGGACGAGGGGGTCGGGGAGCTGTTTTTT	CASSLDEGVGELFF
TRBV20-1	TRBJ2-3	few	-	TGCAGTGTTTACGGGGAGAGCACAGATACGCAGTATTTT	CSVYGESTDTQYF
TRBV4-3	TRBJ2-7	-	-	TGCACCAGCAGCCAGCGTACAGGGCCTTCGGCGTACGAGCAGTACTTC	CTSSQRTGPSAYEQYF
TRBV15	TRBJ2-4	-	TRBD1	TGTGCCACCAGCAGCCGTACAGGGGGCCTCACCAAAAACATTCAGTACTTC	CATSSRTGGLTKNIQYF